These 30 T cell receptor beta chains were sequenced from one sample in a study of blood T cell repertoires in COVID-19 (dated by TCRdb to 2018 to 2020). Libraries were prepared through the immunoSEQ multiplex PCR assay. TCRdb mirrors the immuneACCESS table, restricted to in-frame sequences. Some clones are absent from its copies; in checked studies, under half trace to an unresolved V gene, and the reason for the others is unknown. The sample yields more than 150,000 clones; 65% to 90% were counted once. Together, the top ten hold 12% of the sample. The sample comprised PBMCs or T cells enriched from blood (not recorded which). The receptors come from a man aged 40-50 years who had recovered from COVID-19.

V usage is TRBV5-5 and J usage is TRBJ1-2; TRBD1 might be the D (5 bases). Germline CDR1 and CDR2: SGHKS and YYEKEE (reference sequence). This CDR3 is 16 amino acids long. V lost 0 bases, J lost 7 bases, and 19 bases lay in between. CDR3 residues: CASSLAGSGVGFGYTF. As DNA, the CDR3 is TGTGCCAGCAGCTTGGCGGGGTCGGGGGTCGGATTTGGCTACACCTTC.

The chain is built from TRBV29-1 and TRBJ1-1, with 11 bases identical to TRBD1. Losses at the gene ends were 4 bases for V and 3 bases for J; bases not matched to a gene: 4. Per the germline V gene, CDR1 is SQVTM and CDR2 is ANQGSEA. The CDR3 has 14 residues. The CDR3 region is CSVGWTGGYTEAFF. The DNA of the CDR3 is TGCAGCGTTGGATGGACAGGGGGCTACACTGAAGCTTTCTTT.

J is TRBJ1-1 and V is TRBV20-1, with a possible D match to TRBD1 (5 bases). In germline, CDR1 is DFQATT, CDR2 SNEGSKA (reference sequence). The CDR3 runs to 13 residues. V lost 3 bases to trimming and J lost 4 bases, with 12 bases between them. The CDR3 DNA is TGCAGTGCTAGTCGGGACTTGAGCACTGAAGCTTTCTTT. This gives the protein CSASRDLSTEAFF.

CDR3 sequence: CAGKTGGGNTIYF. In DNA, the CDR3 is TGTGCCGGCAAGACAGGGGGTGGAAACACCATATATTTT. The chain employs TRBV10-3 and TRBJ1-3, with 9 bases matching TRBD1. Germline values: CDR1 ENHRY, CDR2 SYGVKD. CDR3 length equals 13 residues. V was clipped by 11 bases and J by 3 bases; unmatched bases: 5.

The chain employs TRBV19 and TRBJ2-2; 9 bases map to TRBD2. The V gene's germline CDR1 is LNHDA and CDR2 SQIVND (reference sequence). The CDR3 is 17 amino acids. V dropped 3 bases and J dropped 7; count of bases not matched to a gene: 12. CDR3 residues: CASSIGPSGRFGGELFF. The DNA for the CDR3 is TGTGCCAGTAGTATCGGACCCAGCGGGAGGTTCGGCGGGGAGCTGTTTTTT. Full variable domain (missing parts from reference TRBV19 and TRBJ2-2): DGGITQSPKYLFRKEGQNVTLSCEQNLNHDAMYWYRQDPGQGLRLIYYSQIVNDFQKGDIAEGYSVSREKKESFPLTVTSAQKNPTAFYLCASSIGPSGRFGGELFFGEGSRLTVL.

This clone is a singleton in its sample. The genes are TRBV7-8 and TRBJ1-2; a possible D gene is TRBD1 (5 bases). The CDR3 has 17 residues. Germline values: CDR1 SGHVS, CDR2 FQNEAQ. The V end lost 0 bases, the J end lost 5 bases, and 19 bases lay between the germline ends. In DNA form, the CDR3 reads TGTGCCAGCAGCTTAGCAGCCAGTGGGGCCAGTTGGTATGGCTACACCTTC. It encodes CASSLAASGASWYGYTF.

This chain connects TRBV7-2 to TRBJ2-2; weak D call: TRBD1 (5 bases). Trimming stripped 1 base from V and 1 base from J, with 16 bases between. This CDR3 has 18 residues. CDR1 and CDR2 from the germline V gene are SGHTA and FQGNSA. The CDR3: CASSLGFGRALNTGELFF. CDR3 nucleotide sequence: TGTGCCAGCAGCTTAGGGTTCGGCAGGGCCTTGAACACCGGGGAGCTGTTTTTT.

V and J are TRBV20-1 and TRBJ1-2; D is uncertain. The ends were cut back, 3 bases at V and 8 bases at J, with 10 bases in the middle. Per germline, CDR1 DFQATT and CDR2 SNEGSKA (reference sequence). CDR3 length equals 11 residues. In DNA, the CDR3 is TGCAGTGCTAGTGCCGGGGTCGGCTACACCTTC. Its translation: CSASAGVGYTF.

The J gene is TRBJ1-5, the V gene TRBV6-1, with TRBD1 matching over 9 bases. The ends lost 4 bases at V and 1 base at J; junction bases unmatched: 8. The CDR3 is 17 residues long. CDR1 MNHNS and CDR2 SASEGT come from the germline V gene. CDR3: CASSGTGAFGSNQPQHF. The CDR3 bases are TGTGCCAGCAGTGGGACAGGGGCCTTCGGGAGCAATCAGCCCCAGCATTTT.

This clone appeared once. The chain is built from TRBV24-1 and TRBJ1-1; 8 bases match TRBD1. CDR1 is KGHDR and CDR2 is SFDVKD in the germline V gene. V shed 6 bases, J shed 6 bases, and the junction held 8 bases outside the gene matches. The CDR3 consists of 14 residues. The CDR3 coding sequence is TGTGCCACCAGTCGGCAGGGGGCGCCGCCTGAAGCTTTCTTT. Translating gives CATSRQGAPPEAFF.

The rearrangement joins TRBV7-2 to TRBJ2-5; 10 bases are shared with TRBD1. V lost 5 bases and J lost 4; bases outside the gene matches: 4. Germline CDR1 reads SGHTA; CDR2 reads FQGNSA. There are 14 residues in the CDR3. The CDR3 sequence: CASSERQGAETQYF. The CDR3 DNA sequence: TGTGCCAGCAGCGAGAGACAGGGGGCAGAGACCCAGTACTTC.

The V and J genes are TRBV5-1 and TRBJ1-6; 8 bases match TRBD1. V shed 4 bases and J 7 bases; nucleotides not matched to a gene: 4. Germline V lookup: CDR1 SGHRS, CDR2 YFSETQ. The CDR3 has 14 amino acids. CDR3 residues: CASSQDRANSPLHF. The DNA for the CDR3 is TGCGCCAGCAGCCAGGACAGGGCAAATTCACCCCTCCACTTT.

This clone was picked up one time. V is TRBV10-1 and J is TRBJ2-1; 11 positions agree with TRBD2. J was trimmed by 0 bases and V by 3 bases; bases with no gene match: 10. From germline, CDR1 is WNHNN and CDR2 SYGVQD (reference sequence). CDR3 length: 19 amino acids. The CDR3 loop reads CASSDLRLAGPSSYNEQFF. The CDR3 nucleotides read TGCGCCAGCAGTGACCTGAGACTAGCGGGGCCAAGCTCCTACAATGAGCAGTTCTTC.

CDR3 nucleotides: TGTGCCAGCAGCCTAAATGAAAAACTGTTTTTT. Protein sequence: CASSLNEKLFF. The V gene is TRBV12-3 or TRBV12-4, the J gene TRBJ1-4, with D uncertain. V shed 6 bases and J shed 5 bases, with 4 bases lying between them. The CDR3 has 11 residues.

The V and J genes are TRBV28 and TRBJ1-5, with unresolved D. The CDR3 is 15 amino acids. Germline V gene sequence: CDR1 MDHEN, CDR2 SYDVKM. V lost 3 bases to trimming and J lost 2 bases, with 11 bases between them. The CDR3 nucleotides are TGTGCCAGCAGTTTGAGAGGTCTCGGCAATCAGCCCCAGCATTTT. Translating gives CASSLRGLGNQPQHF. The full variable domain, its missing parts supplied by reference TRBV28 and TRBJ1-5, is DVKVTQSSRYLVKRTGEKVFLECVQDMDHENMFWYRQDPGLGLRLIYFSYDVKMKEKGDIPEGYSVSREKKERFSLILESASTNQTSMYLCASSLRGLGNQPQHFGDGTRLSIL.

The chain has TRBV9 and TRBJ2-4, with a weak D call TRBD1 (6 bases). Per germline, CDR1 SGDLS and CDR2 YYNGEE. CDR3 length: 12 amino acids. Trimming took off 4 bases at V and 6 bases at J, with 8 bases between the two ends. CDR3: CASSTTGNIQYF. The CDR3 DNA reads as TGTGCCAGCAGCACGACAGGAAACATTCAGTACTTC.

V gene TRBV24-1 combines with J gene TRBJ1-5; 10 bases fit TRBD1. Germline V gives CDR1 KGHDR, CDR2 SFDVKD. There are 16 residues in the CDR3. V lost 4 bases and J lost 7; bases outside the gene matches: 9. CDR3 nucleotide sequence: TGTGCCACCAGTGAGGCGACCGGGACAGGGGAACAGCCCCAGCATTTT. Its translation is CATSEATGTGEQPQHF.

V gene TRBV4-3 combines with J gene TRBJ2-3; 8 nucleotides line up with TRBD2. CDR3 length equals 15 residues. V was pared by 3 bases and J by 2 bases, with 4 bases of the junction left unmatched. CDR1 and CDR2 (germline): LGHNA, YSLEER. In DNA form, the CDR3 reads TGCGCCAGCAGCCAGACTAGCGACCCCACAGATACGCAGTATTTT. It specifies CASSQTSDPTDTQYF.

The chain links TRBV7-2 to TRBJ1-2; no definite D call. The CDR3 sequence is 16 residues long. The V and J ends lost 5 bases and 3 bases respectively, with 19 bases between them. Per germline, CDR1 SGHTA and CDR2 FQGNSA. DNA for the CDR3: TGTGCCAGCAGCGCCTGGATTAAGGGAGCCGACTATGGCTACACCTTC. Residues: CASSAWIKGADYGYTF.

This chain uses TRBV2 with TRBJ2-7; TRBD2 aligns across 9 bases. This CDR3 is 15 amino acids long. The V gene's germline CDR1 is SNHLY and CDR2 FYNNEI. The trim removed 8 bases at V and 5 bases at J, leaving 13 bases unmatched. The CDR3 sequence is CASSLRREGYHEQYV. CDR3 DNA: TGTGCCAGCTCTTTAAGGCGGGAGGGGTACCACGAGCAGTACGTC.

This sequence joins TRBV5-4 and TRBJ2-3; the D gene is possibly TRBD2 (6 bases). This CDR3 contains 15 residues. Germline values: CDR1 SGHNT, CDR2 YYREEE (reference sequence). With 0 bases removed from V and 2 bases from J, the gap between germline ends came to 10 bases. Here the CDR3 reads CASSLAGANTDTQYF. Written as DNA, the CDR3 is TGTGCCAGCAGCTTGGCGGGAGCGAACACAGATACGCAGTATTTT.

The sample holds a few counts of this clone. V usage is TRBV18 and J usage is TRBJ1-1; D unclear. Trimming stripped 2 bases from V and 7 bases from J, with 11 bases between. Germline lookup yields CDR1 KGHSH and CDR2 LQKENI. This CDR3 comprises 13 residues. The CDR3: CASSPETRGEAFF. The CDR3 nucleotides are TGTGCCAGCTCACCAGAGACTAGAGGTGAAGCTTTCTTT.

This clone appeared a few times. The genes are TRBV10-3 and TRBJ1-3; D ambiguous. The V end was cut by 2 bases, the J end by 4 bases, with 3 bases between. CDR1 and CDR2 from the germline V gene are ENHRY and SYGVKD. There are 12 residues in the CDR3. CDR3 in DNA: TGTGCCATCAGTGAGCGGGGAAACACCATATATTTT. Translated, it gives CAISERGNTIYF.

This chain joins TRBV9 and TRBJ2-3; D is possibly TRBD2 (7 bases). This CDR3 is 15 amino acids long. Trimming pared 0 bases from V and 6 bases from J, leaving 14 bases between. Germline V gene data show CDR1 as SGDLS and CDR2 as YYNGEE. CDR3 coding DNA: TGTGCCAGCAGCGTAGCTAGGGGGAGGGCCGATACGCAGTATTTT. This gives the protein CASSVARGRADTQYF.

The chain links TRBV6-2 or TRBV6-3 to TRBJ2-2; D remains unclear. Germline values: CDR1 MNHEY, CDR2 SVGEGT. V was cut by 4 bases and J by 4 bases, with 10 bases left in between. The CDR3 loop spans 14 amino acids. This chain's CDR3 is CASSFYRATGELFF. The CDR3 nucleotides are TGTGCCAGCAGTTTCTACAGAGCCACCGGGGAGCTGTTTTTT.

This chain's CDR3 is CASSQDPQGRTDTQYF. CDR3 in DNA: TGCGCCAGCAGCCAAGATCCTCAGGGGCGGACAGATACGCAGTATTTT. The chain combines TRBV4-3 with TRBJ2-3; perhaps TRBD1 as D (6 bases). Trimming left V 0 bases short and J 3 bases short, with 13 bases between. This CDR3 is built from 16 residues. Germline CDR1 and CDR2: LGHNA and YSLEER.

This chain's CDR3 is CASTRIYRTGTSSGNTIYF. In DNA, the CDR3 is TGTGCCAGTACCCGTATTTATAGGACAGGCACGAGCTCTGGAAACACCATATATTTT. The V gene is TRBV19, the J gene TRBJ1-3, with 7 bases identical to TRBD1. Germline CDR1 reads LNHDA; CDR2 reads SQIVND (reference sequence). The CDR3 is 19 amino acids. V dropped 7 bases and J dropped 0; count of bases not matched to a gene: 18.

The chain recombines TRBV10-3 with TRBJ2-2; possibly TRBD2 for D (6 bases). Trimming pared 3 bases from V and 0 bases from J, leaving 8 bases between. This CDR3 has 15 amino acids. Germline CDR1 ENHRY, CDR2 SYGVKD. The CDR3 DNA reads TGTGCCATCAGTGACGGGACTCCGAACACCGGGGAGCTGTTTTTT. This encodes CAISDGTPNTGELFF.

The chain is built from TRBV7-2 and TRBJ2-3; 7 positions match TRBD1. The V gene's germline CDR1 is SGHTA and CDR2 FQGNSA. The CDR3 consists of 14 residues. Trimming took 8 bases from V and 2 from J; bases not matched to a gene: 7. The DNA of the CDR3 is TGTGCCAGCTATTTCGGACAGGTCACAGATACGCAGTATTTT. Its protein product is CASYFGQVTDTQYF.

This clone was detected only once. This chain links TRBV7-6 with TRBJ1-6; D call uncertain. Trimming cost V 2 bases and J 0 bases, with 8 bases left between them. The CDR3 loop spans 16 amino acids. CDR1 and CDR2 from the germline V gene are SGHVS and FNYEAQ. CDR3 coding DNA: TGTGCCAGCAGCTTAAGTCCCAGCTCCTATAATTCACCCCTCCACTTT. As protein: CASSLSPSSYNSPLHF.